This TCR beta chain was documented in a study of cytotoxic CD8 clonotypes in ibrutinib-treated CLL. Clones were sequenced by immunoSEQ multiplex PCR, and TCRdb holds only the in-frame ones, with some missing. The data show a few hundred thousand clones, roughly 67% seen once. There are 14 residues in the CDR3. Germline assignment: CDR1 PRHDT and CDR2 FYEKMQ (reference sequence). The ends were cut back, 3 bases at V and 5 bases at J, with 10 bases in the middle. About this clone: Antigen: not known.

Whole-study results and caveats: Baseline levels were approached again at progression, after clonality had risen at ibrutinib response.

This receptor was obtained from a human donor with chronic lymphocytic leukemia. This specimen was PBMCs, taken after 36 months of ibrutinib treatment. V and J are TRBV13 and TRBJ2-2, with D tentatively TRBD2 (6 bases). The CDR3 DNA is TGTGCCAGCAGCTTGGGACTTGAGACCGGGGAGCTGTTTTTT. It is translated as CASSLGLETGELFF. Full variable domain (missing parts from reference TRBV13 and TRBJ2-2): AAGVIQSPRHLIKEKRETATLKCYPIPRHDTVYWYQQGPGQDPQFLISFYEKMQSDKGSIPDRFSAQQFSDYHSELNMSSLELGDSALYFCASSLGLETGELFFGEGSRLTVL.